The source of this T cell receptor (beta chain) is a study of Ad26.COV2.S vaccination and SARS-CoV-2 variants. CDR1 is SGDLS, CDR2 YYNGEE, per germline. J was trimmed by 4 bases and V by 5 bases; bases with no gene match: 2. CDR3 length equals 13 residues. Clones were sequenced by immunoSEQ multiplex PCR, and TCRdb holds only the in-frame ones, with some missing. The sample includes some 320,000 clones, about 86% of them seen just once. Points from the study as a whole: Recipients of vaccine and of placebo showed similar breadth of their non-spike TCR repertoires. Spike-specific TCR breadth was greater after Ad26.COV2.S than placebo.

For this clone: No antigen is known for it.

Stated treatment: roughly 18 received Ad26.COV2.S at low or high dose, single or two shots; several received placebo; per-sample allocation not given. Repertoires come from day 63 after the first vaccine or placebo injection. The sample here was peripheral blood, taken in a trial of Ad26.COV2.S vaccine versus placebo. This clonotype was sampled from a person aged 18-60 years who received the Ad26.COV2.S COVID-19 vaccine or a placebo. The J gene is TRBJ1-5, the V gene TRBV9; TRBD1 aligns across 8 bases. The CDR3 loop is CASRDRVNQPQHF. The CDR3 region has the DNA TGTGCCAGCAGGGACAGGGTAAATCAGCCCCAGCATTTT.